One sample yielded the 2 T cell receptor beta chains listed below, sequenced in a study of beta chain features in type 1 diabetes. Expressed TCRB transcripts were sequenced because the isolated RNA had all been reverse transcribed beforehand. Repertoires were generated with immunoSEQ multiplex PCR, while TCRdb's copy carries only in-frame clones and drops some. The sample has some 150,000 clones, about 9.7% seen once. Sequencing used central memory CD4+ T cells from blood. The receptors come from a woman in her thirties or forties in good health.

The chain uses TRBV5-6 and TRBJ2-4; 9 bases are a match to TRBD2. Germline V gives CDR1 SGHDT, CDR2 YYEEEE. The CDR3 runs 15 residues. V shed 1 base, J shed 6 bases, and the junction held 5 bases outside the gene matches. In nucleotides, the CDR3 is TGTGCCAGCAGCTTGTACGGGACTAGCTCAAACATTCAGTACTTC. It codes for CASSLYGTSSNIQYF.

This clone was detected a few times. The chain employs TRBV7-2 and TRBJ1-6; D is perhaps TRBD1 (5 bases). V was pared by 5 bases and J by 10 bases, with 15 bases between. Germline assignment: CDR1 SGHTA and CDR2 FQGNSA. This CDR3 comprises 14 residues. CDR3: CASSPQGVGSPLHF. CDR3 sequence (DNA): TGTGCCAGCAGCCCGCAGGGTGTAGGGTCACCCCTCCACTTT.